The clone carrying this TCR beta chain was counted only a few times. The junction departs from germline at one end; a sequencing error may be responsible. The sample originates from a study of beta chain features in type 1 diabetes. Germline V gene sequence: CDR1 MNHNS, CDR2 SASEGT. This CDR3 is 15 amino acids long. Expressed TCRB transcripts were sequenced because the entire RNA isolate underwent reverse transcription. Naive, central memory and regulatory T cell samples yielded around 3.5 million reads on average. Assay: immunoSEQ multiplex PCR; the TCRdb copy retains only in-frame clones and omits some. The sample consists of some 240,000 clones, about 11% of them appearing once.

Sequenced input: central memory CD4+ T cells from blood. The chain couples TRBV6-1 to TRBJ2-1, with D tentatively TRBD2 (6 bases). The TCR sequence derives from a man younger than 30 in good health. The CDR3 sequence: CASREGGDPYNEQFF. The CDR3 DNA follows: TGTGCCAGCAGGGAAGGAGGGGATCCCTACAATGAGCAGTTCTTC.